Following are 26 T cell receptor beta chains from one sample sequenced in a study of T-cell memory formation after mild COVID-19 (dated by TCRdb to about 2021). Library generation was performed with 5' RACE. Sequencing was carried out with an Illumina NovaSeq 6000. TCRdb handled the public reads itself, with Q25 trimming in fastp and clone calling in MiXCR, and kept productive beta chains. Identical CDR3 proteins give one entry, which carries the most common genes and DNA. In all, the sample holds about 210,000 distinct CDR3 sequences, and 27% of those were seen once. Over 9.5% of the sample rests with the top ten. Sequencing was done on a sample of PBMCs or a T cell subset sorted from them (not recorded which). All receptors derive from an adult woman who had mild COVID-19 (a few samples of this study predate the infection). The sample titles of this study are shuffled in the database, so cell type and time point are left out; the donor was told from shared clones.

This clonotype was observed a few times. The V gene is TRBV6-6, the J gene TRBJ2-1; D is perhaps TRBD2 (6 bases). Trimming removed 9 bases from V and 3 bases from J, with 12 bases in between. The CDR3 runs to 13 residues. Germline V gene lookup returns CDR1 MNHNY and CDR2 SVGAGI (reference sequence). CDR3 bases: TGTGCCAGTGAAAACGGGGGCTACAATGAGCAGTTCTTC. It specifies CASENGGYNEQFF.

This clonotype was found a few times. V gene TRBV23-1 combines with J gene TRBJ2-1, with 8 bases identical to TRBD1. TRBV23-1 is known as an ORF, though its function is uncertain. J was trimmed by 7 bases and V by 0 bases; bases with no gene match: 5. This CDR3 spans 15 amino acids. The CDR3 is CASSQSSGGQNEQFF. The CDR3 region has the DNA TGCGCCAGCAGTCAATCCTCAGGGGGCCAGAATGAGCAGTTCTTC.

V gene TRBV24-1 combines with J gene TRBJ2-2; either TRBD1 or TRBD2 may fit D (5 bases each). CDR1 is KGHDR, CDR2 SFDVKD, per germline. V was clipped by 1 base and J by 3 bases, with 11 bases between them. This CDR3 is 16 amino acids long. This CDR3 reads CATSDFRGVDTGELFF. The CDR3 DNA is TGTGCCACCAGTGATTTTCGGGGCGTTGACACCGGGGAGCTGTTTTTT.

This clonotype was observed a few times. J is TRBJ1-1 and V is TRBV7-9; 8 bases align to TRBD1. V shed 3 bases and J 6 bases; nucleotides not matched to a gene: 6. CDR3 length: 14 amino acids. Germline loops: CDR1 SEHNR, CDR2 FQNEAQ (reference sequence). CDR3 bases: TGTGCCAGCAGCTTTAGTACAGGGGGGCCTGAAGCTTTCTTT. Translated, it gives CASSFSTGGPEAFF.

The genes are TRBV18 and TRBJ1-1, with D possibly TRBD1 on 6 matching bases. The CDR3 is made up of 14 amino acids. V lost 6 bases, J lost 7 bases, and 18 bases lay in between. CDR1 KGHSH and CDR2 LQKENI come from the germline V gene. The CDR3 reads CASSQARDIIEAFF. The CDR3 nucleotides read TGTGCCAGCTCCCAGGCCAGGGACATTATTGAAGCTTTCTTT.

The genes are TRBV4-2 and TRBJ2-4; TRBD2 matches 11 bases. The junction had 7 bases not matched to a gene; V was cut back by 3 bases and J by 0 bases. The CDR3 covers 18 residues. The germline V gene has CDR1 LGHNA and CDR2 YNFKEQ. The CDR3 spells CASSQGQGLAVAKNIQYF. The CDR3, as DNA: TGTGCCAGCAGCCAGGGACAGGGACTAGCGGTAGCCAAAAACATTCAGTACTTC.

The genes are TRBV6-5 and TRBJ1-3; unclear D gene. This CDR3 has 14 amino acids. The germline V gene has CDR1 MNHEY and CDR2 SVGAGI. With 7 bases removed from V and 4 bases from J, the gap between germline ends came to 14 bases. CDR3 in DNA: TGTGCCAGCAACTCCGGCGGGTTCGGAAACACCATATATTTT. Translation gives CASNSGGFGNTIYF.

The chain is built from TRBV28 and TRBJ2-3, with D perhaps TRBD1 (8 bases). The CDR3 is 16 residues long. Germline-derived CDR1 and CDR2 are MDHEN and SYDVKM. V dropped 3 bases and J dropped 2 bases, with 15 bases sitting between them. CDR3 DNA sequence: TGTGCCAGCAGTTTCCTACAGGGGGGGCCCACAGATACGCAGTATTTT. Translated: CASSFLQGGPTDTQYF.

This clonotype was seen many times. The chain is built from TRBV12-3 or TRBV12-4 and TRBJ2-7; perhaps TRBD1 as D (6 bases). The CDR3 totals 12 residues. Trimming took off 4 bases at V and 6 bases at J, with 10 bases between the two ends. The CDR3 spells CASSSTGCEQYF. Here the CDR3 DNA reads TGTGCCAGCAGTTCAACAGGGTGCGAGCAGTACTTC.

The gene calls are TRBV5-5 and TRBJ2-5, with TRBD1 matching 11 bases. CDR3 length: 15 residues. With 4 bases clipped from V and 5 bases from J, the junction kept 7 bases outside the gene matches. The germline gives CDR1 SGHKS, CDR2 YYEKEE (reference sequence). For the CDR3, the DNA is TGTGCCAGCAGCGCCGGGGACAGGGGGAGGGAGACCCAGTACTTC. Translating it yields CASSAGDRGRETQYF.

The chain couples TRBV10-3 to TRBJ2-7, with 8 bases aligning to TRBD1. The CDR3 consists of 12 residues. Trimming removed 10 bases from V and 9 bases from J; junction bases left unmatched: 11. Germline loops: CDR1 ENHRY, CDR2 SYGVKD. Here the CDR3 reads CATEGQGISQYF. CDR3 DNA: TGTGCCACCGAAGGACAGGGCATTTCGCAGTACTTC.

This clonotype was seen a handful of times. CDR3 sequence reads: CASGTIGTSGFTYEQYF. CDR3 nucleotides: TGTGCCAGCGGAACCATCGGGACTAGCGGGTTTACCTACGAGCAGTACTTC. The chain recombines TRBV6-6 with TRBJ2-7; 12 nucleotides match TRBD2. The CDR3 runs to 17 residues. CDR1 is MNHNY, CDR2 SVGAGI, per germline (reference sequence). V was pared by 8 bases and J by 2 bases, with 13 bases of the junction left unmatched.

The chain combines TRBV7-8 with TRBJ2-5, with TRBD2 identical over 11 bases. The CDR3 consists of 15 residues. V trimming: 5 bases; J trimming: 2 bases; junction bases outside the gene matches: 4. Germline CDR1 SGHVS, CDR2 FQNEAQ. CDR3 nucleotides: TGTGCCAGCAGCCGACTAGCGGGGCTACAAGAGACCCAGTACTTC. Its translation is CASSRLAGLQETQYF.

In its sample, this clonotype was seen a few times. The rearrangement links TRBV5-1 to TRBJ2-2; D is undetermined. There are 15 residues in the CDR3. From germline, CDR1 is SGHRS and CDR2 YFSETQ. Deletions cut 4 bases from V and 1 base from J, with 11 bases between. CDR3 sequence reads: CASSRDEWNTGELFF. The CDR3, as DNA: TGCGCCAGCAGCCGCGATGAGTGGAACACCGGGGAGCTGTTTTTT.

Written as DNA, the CDR3 is TGTGCCAGCAGGAGCCAGACAGGCAGCAATCAGCCCCAGCATTTT. It yields the protein CASRSQTGSNQPQHF. The chain joins TRBV12-3 or TRBV12-4 to TRBJ1-5, with TRBD1 as a possible D gene (6 bases). Trimming removed 6 bases at V and 1 base at J, with 13 bases between. The CDR3 has 15 amino acids.

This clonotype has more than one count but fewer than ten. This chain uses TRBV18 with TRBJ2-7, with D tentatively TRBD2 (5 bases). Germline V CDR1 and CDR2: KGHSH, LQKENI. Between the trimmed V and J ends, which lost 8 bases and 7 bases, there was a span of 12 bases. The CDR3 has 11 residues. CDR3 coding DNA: TGTGCCAGCCAATCCGGGGAGGAGCAGTACTTC. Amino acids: CASQSGEEQYF.

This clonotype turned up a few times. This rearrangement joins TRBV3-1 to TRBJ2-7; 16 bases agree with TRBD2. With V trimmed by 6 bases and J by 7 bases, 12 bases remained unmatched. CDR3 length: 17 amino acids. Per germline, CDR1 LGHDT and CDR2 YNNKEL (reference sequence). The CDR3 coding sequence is TGTGCCAGCAGGGGACTAGCGGGGGGGACCACCCGGAGAGAGCAGTACTTC. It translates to CASRGLAGGTTRREQYF.

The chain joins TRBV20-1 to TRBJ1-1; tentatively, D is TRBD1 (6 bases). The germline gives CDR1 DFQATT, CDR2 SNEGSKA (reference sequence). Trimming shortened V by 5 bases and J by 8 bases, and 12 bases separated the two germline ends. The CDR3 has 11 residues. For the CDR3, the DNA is TGCAGTGCTTCACAGGGCCTAGAAGCTTTCTTT. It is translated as CSASQGLEAFF.

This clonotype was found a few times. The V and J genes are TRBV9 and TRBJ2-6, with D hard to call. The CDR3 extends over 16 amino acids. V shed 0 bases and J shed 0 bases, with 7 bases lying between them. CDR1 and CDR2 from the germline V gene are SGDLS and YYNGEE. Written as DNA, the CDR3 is TGTGCCAGCAGCGTAGGACACGGCTCTGGGGCCAACGTCCTGACTTTC. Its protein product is CASSVGHGSGANVLTF.

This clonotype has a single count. The CDR3 region is CASSIVTDTQYF. The CDR3 DNA follows: TGTGCCAGCAGCATCGTCACAGATACGCAGTATTTT. This chain links TRBV5-4 with TRBJ2-3; no definite D call. Germline V gene lookup returns CDR1 SGHNT and CDR2 YYREEE (reference sequence). The ends were cut back, 4 bases at V and 2 bases at J, with 5 bases in the middle. The CDR3 covers 12 residues.

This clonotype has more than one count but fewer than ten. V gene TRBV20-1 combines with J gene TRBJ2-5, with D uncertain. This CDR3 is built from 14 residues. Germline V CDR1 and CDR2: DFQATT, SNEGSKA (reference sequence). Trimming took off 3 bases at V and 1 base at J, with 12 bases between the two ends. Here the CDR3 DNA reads TGCAGTGCTAGTCGCGGACGGCCCCAAGAGACCCAGTACTTC. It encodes CSASRGRPQETQYF.

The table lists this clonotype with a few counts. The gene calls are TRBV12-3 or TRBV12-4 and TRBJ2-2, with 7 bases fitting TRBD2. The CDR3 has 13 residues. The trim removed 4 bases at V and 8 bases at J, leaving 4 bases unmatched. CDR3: CASSSTSSGELFF. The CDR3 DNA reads TGTGCCAGCAGTTCGACTAGCTCGGGGGAGCTGTTTTTT.

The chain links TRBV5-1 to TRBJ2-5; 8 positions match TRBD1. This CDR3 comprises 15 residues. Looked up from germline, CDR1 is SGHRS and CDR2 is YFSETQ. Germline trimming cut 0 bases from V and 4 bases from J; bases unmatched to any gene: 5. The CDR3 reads CASSLAGQVAETQYF. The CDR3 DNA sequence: TGCGCCAGCAGCTTGGCGGGACAGGTAGCAGAGACCCAGTACTTC.

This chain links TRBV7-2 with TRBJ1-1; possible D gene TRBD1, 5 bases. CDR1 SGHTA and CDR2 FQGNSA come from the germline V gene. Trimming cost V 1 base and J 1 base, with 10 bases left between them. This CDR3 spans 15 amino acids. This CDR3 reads CASSLEGRANTEAFF. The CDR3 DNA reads TGTGCCAGCAGCTTAGAGGGCAGGGCGAACACTGAAGCTTTCTTT.

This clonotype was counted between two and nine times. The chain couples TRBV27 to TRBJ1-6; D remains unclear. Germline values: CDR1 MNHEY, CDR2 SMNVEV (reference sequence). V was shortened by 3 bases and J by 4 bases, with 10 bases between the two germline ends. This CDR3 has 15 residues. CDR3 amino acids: CASSFYAQYNSPLHF. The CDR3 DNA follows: TGTGCCAGCAGTTTCTATGCACAGTATAATTCACCCCTCCACTTT.

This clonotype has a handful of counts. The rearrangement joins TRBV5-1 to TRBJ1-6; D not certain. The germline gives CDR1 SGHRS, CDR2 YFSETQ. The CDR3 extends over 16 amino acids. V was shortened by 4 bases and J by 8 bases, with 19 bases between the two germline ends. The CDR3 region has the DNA TGCGCCAGCAGCCTCCCCTCGGGAGCCGTTGATTCACCCCTCCACTTT. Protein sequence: CASSLPSGAVDSPLHF. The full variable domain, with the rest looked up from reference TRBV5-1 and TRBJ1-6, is KAGVTQTPRYLIKTRGQQVTLSCSPISGHRSVSWYQQTPGQGLQFLFEYFSETQRNKGNFPGRFSGRQFSNSRSEMNVSTLELGDSALYLCASSLPSGAVDSPLHFGNGTRLTVT.